Listed below are T cell receptor beta chains from one sample, sequenced in a study of long-term antiretroviral therapy in people with HIV. Here immunoSEQ multiplex PCR was the method, and the copy in TCRdb shows in-frame clones only, minus some. This table has roughly 16,000 clones, just over 85% appearing once. Sequenced material: unsorted PBMCs, taken about 2.4 years before starting antiretroviral therapy. The receptors shown here come from a woman under 40 with HIV. Both conserved end residues are part of each CDR3. The D gene is left open where the match is weak. Rows may omit the clone size; those that give it use once, few, many or a size class.

>TRBJ1-1|TRBD1|TRBV18|NA
TGTGCCAGCTCACCCGGGACAGAGAGAAACACTGAAGCTTTCTTT
CASSPGTERNTEAFF
>TRBJ1-2|NA|TRBV27|NA
TGTGCCAGCACCACCTTAGGGTATGGCTACACCTTC
CASTTLGYGYTF
>TRBJ2-7|TRBD1|TRBV7-9|NA
TGTGCCAGCAGCTTTCGGACAGGGGTGCATTACGAGCAGTACTTC
CASSFRTGVHYEQYF
>TRBJ1-4|NA|TRBV7-2|NA
TGTGCCAGCAGCTCCGGGGTAGATAATGAAAAACTGTTTTTT
CASSSGVDNEKLFF
>TRBJ1-3|TRBD1|TRBV11-2|NA
TGTGCCAGCAGCACAGGACAGGCCTACTCTGGAAACACCATATATTTT
CASSTGQAYSGNTIYF
>TRBJ2-7|NA|TRBV6-1|NA
TGTGCCAGCAGTGAAGCGTCCACCTACGAGCAGTACTTC
CASSEASTYEQYF
>TRBJ2-5|TRBD2|TRBV9|NA
TGTGCCAGCAGCGCCGAGCACCATAGCGGGGCGTCCGGGACCCAGTACTTC
CASSAEHHSGASGTQYF
>TRBJ2-1|NA|TRBV2|NA
TGTGCCAGCAGTGAAGGGACCTTAAACGATGAGCAGTTCTTC
CASSEGTLNDEQFF
>TRBJ1-3|NA|TRBV2|NA
TGTGCCAGCAGTGAGTGGGGATCTGGAAACACCATATATTTT
CASSEWGSGNTIYF
>TRBJ2-1|NA|TRBV6-5|NA
TGTGCCAGCAGCAGATCCACAGAAGGATTGAATGAGCAGTTCTTC
CASSRSTEGLNEQFF
>TRBJ1-1|TRBD1|TRBV5-1|NA
TGCGCCAGCAGCTTAACTCCAGGGGGCGCGAACACTGAAGCTTTCTTT
CASSLTPGGANTEAFF
>TRBJ2-7|NA|TRBV7-9|NA
TGTGCCAGCAGCTTAGAAGGTTTCAAACGGCCGTACTTC
CASSLEGFKRPYF
>TRBJ1-2|NA|TRBV10-3|NA
TGTGCCATCAGTGAGTCGAAACTTTTATACACCTTC
CAISESKLLYTF
>TRBJ1-1|TRBD1|TRBV14|NA
TGTGCCAGCAGCCAGAGGGACAGGGGGGGATACCCTGAAGCTTTCTTT
CASSQRDRGGYPEAFF
>TRBJ2-2|NA|TRBV7-3|NA
TGTGCCAGCAGCCTCGGGGCGAACACCGGGGAGCTGTTTTTT
CASSLGANTGELFF
>TRBJ2-7|NA|TRBV19|NA
TGTGCCAGTAGAGAAACAACGGACTACGAGCAGTACTTC
CASRETTDYEQYF
>TRBJ1-2|NA|TRBV7-9|NA
TGTGCCAGCAGCTTAGCGCACTTAGACAATGGCTACACCTTC
CASSLAHLDNGYTF
>TRBJ2-7|NA|TRBV4-2|NA
TGTGCCAGCAGCGCGGACGGGGGCTACGAGCAGTACTTC
CASSADGGYEQYF
>TRBJ2-3|NA|TRBV21-1|NA
TGTGCCAGCAGCAAAGGATGGGGGACTTGCACAGATACGCAGTATTTT
CASSKGWGTCTDTQYF
>TRBJ2-2|NA|TRBV10-3|NA
TGTGCCATCAGGAGCACAACGACCGGGGAGCTGTTTTTT
CAIRSTTTGELFF
>TRBJ2-5|NA|TRBV7-2|once
TGTGCCAGCAGCTTGTACAGGGCGGAGACCCAGTACTTC
CASSLYRAETQYF
>TRBJ1-3|NA|TRBV12-5|NA
TGTGCTAGTGGCCCCAGGGTTCTAAATGGAAACACCATATATTTT
CASGPRVLNGNTIYF
>TRBJ2-3|NA|TRBV27|NA
TGTGCCAGCAGTTTCGCAGGGGCCCCAGATACGCAGTATTTT
CASSFAGAPDTQYF
>TRBJ1-5|NA|TRBV30|NA
TGTGCCTGGGGCGGCGGGAGAAGGAGTCAGCCCCAGCATTTT
CAWGGGRRSQPQHF